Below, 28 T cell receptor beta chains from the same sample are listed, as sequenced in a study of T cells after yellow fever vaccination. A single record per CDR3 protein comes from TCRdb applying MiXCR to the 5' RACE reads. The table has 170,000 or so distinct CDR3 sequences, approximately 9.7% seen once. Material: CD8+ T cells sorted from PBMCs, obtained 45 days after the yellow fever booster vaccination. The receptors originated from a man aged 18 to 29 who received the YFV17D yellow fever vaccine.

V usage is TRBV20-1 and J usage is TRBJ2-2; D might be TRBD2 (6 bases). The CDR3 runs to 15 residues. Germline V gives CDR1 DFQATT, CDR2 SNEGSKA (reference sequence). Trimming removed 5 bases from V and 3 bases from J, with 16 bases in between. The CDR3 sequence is CSALMGGVYTGELFF. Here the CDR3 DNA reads TGCAGTGCTCTCATGGGCGGGGTGTACACCGGGGAGCTGTTTTTT.

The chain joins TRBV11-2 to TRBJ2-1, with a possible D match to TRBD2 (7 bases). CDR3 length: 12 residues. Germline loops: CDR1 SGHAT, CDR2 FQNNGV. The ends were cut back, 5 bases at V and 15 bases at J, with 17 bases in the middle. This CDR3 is CASSAPGGFPFF. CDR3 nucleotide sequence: TGTGCCAGCAGCGCCCCGGGGGGCTTTCCGTTCTTC.

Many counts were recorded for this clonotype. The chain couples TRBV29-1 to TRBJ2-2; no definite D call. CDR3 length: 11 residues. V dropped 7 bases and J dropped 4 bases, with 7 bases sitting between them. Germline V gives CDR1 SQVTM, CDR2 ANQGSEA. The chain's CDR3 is CSGLVTGELFF. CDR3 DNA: TGCAGCGGCCTTGTCACCGGGGAGCTGTTTTTT.

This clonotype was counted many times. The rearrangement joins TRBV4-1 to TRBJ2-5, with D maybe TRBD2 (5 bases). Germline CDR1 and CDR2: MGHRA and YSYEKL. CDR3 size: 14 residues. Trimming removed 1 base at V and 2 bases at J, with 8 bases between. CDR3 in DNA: TGCGCCAGCAGCCAAGGGGAGTCGCAAGAGACCCAGTACTTC. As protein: CASSQGESQETQYF.

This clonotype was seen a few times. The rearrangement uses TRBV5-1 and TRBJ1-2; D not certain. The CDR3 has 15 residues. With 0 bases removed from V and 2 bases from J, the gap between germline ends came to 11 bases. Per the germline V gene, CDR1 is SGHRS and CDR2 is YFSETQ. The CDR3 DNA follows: TGCGCCAGCAGCTTGGAGGTCAGGTCGAACTATGGCTACACCTTC. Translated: CASSLEVRSNYGYTF.

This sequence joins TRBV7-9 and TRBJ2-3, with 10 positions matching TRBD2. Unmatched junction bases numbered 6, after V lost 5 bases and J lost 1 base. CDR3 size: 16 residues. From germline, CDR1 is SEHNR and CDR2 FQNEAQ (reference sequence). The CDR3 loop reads CASSHRLAGGTDTQYF. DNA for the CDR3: TGTGCCAGCAGCCACCGCCTAGCGGGGGGCACAGATACGCAGTATTTT.

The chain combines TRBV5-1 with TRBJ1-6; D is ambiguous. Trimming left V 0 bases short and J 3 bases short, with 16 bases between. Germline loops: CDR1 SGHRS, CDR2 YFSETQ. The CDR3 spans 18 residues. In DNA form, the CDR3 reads TGCGCCAGCAGCTTGGGTTCAGGAGGCGGATACTATAATTCACCCCTCCACTTT. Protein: CASSLGSGGGYYNSPLHF.

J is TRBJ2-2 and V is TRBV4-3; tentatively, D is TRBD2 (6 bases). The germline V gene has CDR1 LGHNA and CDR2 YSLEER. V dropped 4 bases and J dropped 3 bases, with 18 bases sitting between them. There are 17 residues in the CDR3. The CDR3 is CASSPGGGWGYTGELFF. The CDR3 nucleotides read TGCGCCAGCAGCCCCGGTGGGGGGTGGGGGTACACCGGGGAGCTGTTTTTT.

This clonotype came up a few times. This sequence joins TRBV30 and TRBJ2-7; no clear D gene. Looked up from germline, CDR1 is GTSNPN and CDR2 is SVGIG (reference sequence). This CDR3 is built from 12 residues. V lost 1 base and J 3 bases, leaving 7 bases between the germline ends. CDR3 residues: CAWSEAGYEQYF. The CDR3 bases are TGTGCCTGGAGTGAGGCAGGCTACGAGCAGTACTTC.

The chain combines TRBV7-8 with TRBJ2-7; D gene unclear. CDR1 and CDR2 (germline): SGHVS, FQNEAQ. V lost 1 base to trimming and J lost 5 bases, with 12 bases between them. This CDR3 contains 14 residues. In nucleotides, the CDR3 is TGTGCCAGCAGCTTAGGGCGCGGCAGAGACGAGCAGTACGTC. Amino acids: CASSLGRGRDEQYV.

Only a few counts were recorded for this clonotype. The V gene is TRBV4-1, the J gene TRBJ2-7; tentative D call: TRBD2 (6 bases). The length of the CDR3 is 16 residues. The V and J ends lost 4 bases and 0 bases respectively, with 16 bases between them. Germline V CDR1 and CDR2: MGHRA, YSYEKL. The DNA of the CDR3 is TGCGCCAGCAGCCCTTTCGGGGGTTCTAGCTCCTACGAGCAGTACTTC. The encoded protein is CASSPFGGSSSYEQYF.

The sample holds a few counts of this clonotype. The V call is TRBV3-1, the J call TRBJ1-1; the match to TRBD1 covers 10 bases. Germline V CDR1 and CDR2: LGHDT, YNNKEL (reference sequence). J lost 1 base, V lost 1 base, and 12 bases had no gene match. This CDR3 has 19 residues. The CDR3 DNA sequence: TGTGCCAGCAGCCAAGCCTGGGAGGACAGGGGGGATACGAACACTGAAGCTTTCTTT. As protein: CASSQAWEDRGDTNTEAFF.

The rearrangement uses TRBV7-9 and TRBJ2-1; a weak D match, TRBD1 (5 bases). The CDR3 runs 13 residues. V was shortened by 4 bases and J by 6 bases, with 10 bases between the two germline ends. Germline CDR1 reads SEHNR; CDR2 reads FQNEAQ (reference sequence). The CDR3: CASSSDSRNEQFF. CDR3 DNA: TGTGCCAGCAGCTCCGACAGTCGCAATGAGCAGTTCTTC.

The CDR3 loop is CASTHGTEDEQFF. CDR3 in DNA: TGTGCCAGCACCCACGGCACGGAGGATGAGCAGTTCTTC. The V call is TRBV6-2 or TRBV6-3, the J call TRBJ2-1; D may be TRBD2 (5 bases). Germline V lookup: CDR1 MNHEY, CDR2 SVGEGT. V was cut by 7 bases and J by 8 bases, with 15 bases left in between. CDR3 length: 13 residues.

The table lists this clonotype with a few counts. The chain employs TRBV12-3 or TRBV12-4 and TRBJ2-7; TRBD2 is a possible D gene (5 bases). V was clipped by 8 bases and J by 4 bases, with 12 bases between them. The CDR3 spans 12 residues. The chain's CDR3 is CASRTGGYEQYF. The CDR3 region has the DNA TGTGCCAGCCGGACTGGTGGGTACGAGCAGTACTTC.

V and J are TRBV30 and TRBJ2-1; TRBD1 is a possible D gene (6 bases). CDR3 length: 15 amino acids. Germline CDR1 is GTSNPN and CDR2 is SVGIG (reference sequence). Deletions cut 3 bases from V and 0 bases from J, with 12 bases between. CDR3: CAWSHTGSSYNEQFF. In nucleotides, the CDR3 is TGTGCCTGGAGCCACACAGGGTCCTCCTACAATGAGCAGTTCTTC.

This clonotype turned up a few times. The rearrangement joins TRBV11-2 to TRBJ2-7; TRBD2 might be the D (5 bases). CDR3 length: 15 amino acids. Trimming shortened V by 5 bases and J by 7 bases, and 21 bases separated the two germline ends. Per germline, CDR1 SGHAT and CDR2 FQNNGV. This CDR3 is CASSPHGVLRREQYF. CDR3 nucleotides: TGTGCCAGCAGCCCCCACGGGGTCCTGAGGCGGGAGCAGTACTTC.

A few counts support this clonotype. CDR3 bases: TGTGCCAGCAGTTCCGGGACTCTCCCCACAGATACGCAGTATTTT. Amino acids: CASSSGTLPTDTQYF. The rearrangement links TRBV7-3 to TRBJ2-3, with D possibly matching TRBD2 (6 bases). The germline gives CDR1 SGHTA, CDR2 FQGTGA. V lost 6 bases, J lost 2 bases, and 15 bases lay in between. The CDR3 has 15 amino acids.

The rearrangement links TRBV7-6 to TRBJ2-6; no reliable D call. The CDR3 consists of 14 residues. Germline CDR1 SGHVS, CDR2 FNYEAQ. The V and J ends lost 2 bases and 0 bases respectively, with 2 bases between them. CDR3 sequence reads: CASSLRSGANVLTF. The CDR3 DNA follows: TGTGCCAGCAGCTTACGCTCTGGGGCCAACGTCCTGACTTTC.

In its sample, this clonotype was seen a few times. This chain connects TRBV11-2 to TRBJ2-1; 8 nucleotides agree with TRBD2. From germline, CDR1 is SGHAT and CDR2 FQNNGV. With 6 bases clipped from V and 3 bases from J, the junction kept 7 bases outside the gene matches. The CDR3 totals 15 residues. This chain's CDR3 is CASSSGTRVYNEQFF. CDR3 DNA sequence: TGTGCCAGCAGTTCCGGGACTAGGGTCTACAATGAGCAGTTCTTC.

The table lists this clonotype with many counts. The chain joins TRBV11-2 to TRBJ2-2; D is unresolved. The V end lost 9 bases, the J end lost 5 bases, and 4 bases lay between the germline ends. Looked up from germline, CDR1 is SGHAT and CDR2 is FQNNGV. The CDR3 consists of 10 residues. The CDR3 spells CASETGELFF. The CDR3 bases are TGTGCCAGTGAGACCGGGGAGCTGTTTTTT.

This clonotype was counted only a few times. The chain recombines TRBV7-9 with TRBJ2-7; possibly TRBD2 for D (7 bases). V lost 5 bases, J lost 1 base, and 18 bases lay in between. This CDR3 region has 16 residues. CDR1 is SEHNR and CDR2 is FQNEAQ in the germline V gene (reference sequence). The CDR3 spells CASSPWGGPTSYEQYF. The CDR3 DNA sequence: TGTGCCAGCAGCCCCTGGGGGGGGCCTACATCCTACGAGCAGTACTTC.

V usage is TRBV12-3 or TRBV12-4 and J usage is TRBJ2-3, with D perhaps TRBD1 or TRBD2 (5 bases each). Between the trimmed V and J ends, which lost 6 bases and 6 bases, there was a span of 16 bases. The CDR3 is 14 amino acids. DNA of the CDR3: TGTGCCAGCAGCCGTCCCGGGGCGGTTGATACGCAGTATTTT. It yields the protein CASSRPGAVDTQYF.

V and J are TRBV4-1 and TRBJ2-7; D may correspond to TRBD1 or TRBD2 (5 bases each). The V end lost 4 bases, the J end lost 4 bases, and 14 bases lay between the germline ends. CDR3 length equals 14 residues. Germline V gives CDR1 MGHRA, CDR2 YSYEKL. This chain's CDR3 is CASSPTGSGYEQYF. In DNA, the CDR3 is TGCGCCAGCAGCCCAACAGGCTCGGGGTACGAGCAGTACTTC.

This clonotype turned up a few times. In DNA form, the CDR3 reads TGTGCCAGCAGATCCCTAGGCCAAGAGACCCAGTACTTC. This translates into CASRSLGQETQYF. This chain links TRBV12-3 or TRBV12-4 with TRBJ2-5; D gene uncertain. Deletions cut 6 bases from V and 1 base from J, with 9 bases between. The CDR3 totals 13 residues.

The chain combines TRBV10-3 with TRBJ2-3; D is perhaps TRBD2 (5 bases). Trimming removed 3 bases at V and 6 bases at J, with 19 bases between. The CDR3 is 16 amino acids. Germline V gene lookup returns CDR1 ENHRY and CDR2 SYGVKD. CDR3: CAISDLEVLGGDTQYF. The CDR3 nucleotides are TGTGCCATCAGTGACCTAGAGGTTCTCGGCGGGGATACGCAGTATTTT.

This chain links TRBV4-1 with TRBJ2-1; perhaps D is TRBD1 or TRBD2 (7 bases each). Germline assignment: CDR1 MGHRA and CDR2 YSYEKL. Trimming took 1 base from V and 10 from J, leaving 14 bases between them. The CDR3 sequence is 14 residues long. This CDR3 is CASSQAGGAGEQFF. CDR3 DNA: TGCGCCAGCAGCCAAGCAGGGGGGGCAGGGGAGCAGTTCTTC.

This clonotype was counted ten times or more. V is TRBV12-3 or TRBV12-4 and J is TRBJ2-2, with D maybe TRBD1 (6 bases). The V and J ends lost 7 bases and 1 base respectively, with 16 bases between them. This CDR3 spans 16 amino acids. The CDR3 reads CASIGAGRGNTGELFF. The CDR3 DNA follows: TGTGCCAGCATCGGAGCCGGCAGGGGGAACACCGGGGAGCTGTTTTTT.